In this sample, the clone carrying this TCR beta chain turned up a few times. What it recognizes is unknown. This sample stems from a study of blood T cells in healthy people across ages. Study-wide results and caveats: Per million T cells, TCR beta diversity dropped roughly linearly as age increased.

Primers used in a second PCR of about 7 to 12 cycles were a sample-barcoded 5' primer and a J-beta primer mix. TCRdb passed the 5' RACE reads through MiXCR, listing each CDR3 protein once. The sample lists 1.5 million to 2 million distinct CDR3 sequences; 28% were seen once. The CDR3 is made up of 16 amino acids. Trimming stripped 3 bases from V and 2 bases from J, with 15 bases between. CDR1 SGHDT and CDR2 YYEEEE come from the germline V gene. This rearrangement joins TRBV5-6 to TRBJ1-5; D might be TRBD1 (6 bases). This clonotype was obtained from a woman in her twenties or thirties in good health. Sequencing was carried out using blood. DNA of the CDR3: TGTGCCAGCAGCTGGGGGGGAGGGGGAGGCAATCAGCCCCAGCATTTT. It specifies CASSWGGGGGNQPQHF.